The present T cell receptor (beta chain) was sequenced within a study of beta chain features in type 1 diabetes. CDR1 and CDR2 (germline): GTSNPN, SVGIG (reference sequence). This CDR3 has 11 amino acids. V lost 4 bases and J 6 bases, leaving 9 bases between the germline ends. Expressed TCRB transcripts were sequenced because the entire RNA isolate underwent reverse transcription. The table came from immunoSEQ multiplex PCR; TCRdb's copy has only in-frame clones and leaves some out. The top ten clones hold about 0.044% of a sample with roughly 380,000 clones, roughly 21% of them seen once. Specimen: naive CD4+ T cells from blood. The clonotype was recovered from a woman between 18 and 29 years old in good health. The rearrangement joins TRBV30 to TRBJ1-2; a possible D gene is TRBD1 (6 bases). The CDR3 loop is CAWNREHGYTF. The CDR3 region has the DNA TGTGCCTGGAACAGGGAACATGGCTACACCTTC.